Listed below are T cell receptor beta chains from one sample, sequenced in a study of Ad26.COV2.S vaccination and SARS-CoV-2 variants. The repertoire was sequenced with immunoSEQ multiplex PCR; TCRdb's copy has only in-frame clones and lacks some. The profile shows fewer than 500,000 clones, over 75% of them singletons. The starting material was peripheral blood, obtained in a trial of Ad26.COV2.S vaccine versus placebo. These receptors were collected from a person between 18 and 65 years old who received the Ad26.COV2.S COVID-19 vaccine or a placebo. CDR3s include the opening cysteine and the closing phenylalanine or tryptophan. D genes are given only for firm matches. Clone size is shown for a subset of rows, as once, few, many or a class of expanded clone.

TRBJ1-1,TRBV9,.,.,CASSRLPSQNMNTEAFF,TGTGCCAGCAGCCGACTCCCCTCTCAGAACATGAACACTGAAGCTTTCTTT
TRBJ2-1,TRBV4-3,.,TRBD2,CASSQGMLAGVPYNEQFF,TGCGCCAGCAGCCAGGGGATGCTAGCGGGAGTTCCCTACAATGAGCAGTTCTTC
TRBJ1-6,TRBV9,.,TRBD1,CASSVGQMNSPLHF,TGTGCCAGCAGCGTGGGACAGATGAATTCACCCCTCCACTTT
TRBJ1-2,TRBV20-1,.,.,CSARGGNGYTF,TGCAGTGCTAGAGGGGGAAATGGCTACACCTTC
TRBJ1-1,TRBV9,.,.,CASSVDQNTEAFF,TGTGCCAGCAGCGTAGACCAGAACACTGAAGCTTTCTTT
TRBJ2-7,TRBV2,.,.,CASSEWAGNEQYF,TGTGCCAGCAGTGAATGGGCAGGGAACGAGCAGTACTTC
TRBJ2-1,TRBV12-3/TRBV12-4,.,.,CASSGLQGNEQFF,TGTGCCAGCAGTGGACTACAGGGAAATGAGCAGTTCTTC
TRBJ2-7,TRBV4-2,.,.,CASSHDRGKDEQYF,TGTGCCAGCAGCCATGACCGGGGTAAGGACGAGCAGTACTTC
TRBJ1-1,TRBV10-2,.,.,CASSESYGVNVNTEAFF,TGCGCCAGCAGTGAGTCCTACGGGGTGAACGTGAACACTGAAGCTTTCTTT
TRBJ1-2,TRBV12-3/TRBV12-4,.,.,CASSLAGHGYTF,TGTGCCAGCAGTTTAGCAGGCCACGGCTACACCTTC
TRBJ1-1,TRBV7-6,once,TRBD1,CASSLGSGTGAEAFF,TGTGCCAGCAGCTTAGGTAGTGGGACAGGGGCAGAAGCTTTCTTT
TRBJ1-2,TRBV28,.,TRBD1,CASSLPVTGTGGHRGGYTF,TGTGCCAGCAGTTTGCCCGTAACCGGGACAGGGGGCCACCGAGGTGGCTACACCTTC
TRBJ2-1,TRBV29-1,.,.,CSVDPRTYNEQFF,TGCAGCGTGGACCCCAGAACCTACAATGAGCAGTTCTTC
TRBJ1-1,TRBV29-1,.,TRBD1,CSVAGTGIEAFF,TGCAGCGTGGCCGGGACAGGGATTGAAGCTTTCTTT
TRBJ2-1,TRBV6-2/TRBV6-3,once,TRBD2,CASSYGSGSSTYNEQFF,TGTGCCAGCAGTTACGGTAGCGGGAGTAGCACCTACAATGAGCAGTTCTTC
TRBJ2-1,TRBV5-1,.,.,CASSLRWNNEQFF,TGCGCCAGCAGCTTGAGGTGGAACAATGAGCAGTTCTTC
TRBJ1-1,TRBV28,.,.,CASSFALFAFF,TGTGCCAGCAGTTTCGCACTTTTCGCTTTCTTT
TRBJ1-6,TRBV10-2,.,.,CASRQGTANSPLHF,TGCGCCAGCAGACAAGGGACCGCTAATTCACCCCTCCACTTT
TRBJ1-2,TRBV11-1,.,TRBD1,CASSSTGAADGYTF,TGTGCCAGCAGCTCAACAGGGGCGGCGGACGGCTACACCTTC
TRBJ1-5,TRBV3-1/TRBV3-2,.,.,CASSQGLGPQHF,TGTGCCAGCAGCCAGGGCCTGGGGCCCCAGCATTTT
TRBJ2-1,TRBV9,.,TRBD2,CASSPEGLAGYNEQFF,TGTGCCAGCAGCCCCGAGGGATTAGCGGGATACAATGAGCAGTTCTTC
TRBJ1-4,TRBV29-1,.,TRBD1,CSVGAGQRIQGEKLFF,TGCAGCGTTGGAGCGGGACAGCGTATTCAGGGGGAAAAACTGTTTTTT
TRBJ1-2,TRBV7-2,.,.,CATQQVSFYGYTF,TGTGCCACCCAACAGGTGTCCTTCTATGGCTACACCTTC
TRBJ1-2,TRBV29-1,.,.,CSVDHESYGYTF,TGCAGCGTTGACCATGAGTCCTATGGCTACACCTTC
TRBJ2-3,TRBV29-1,.,.,CSVVGVRSTDTQYF,TGCAGCGTTGTGGGGGTCCGAAGCACAGATACGCAGTATTTT
TRBJ2-2,TRBV5-4,.,TRBD2,CASSDPRTSGRGELFF,TGTGCCAGCAGCGATCCCCGGACTAGCGGGCGAGGGGAGCTGTTTTTT
TRBJ1-2,TRBV19,.,.,CASSIRTDYYGYTF,TGTGCCAGTAGTATAAGGACAGACTACTATGGCTACACCTTC
TRBJ2-5,TRBV14,.,.,CASSQWQGGTQETQYF,TGTGCCAGCAGCCAATGGCAGGGGGGTACTCAAGAGACCCAGTACTTC
TRBJ1-4,TRBV18,.,TRBD1,CASSPPGQGNEKLFF,TGTGCCAGCTCACCACCGGGACAGGGGAATGAAAAACTGTTTTTT
TRBJ2-1,TRBV28,.,TRBD2,CASSLPTGGPFNEQFF,TGTGCCAGCAGTTTACCGACGGGAGGGCCCTTCAATGAGCAGTTCTTC
TRBJ2-5,TRBV29-1,.,.,CSVEGPGETQYF,TGCAGCGTTGAAGGGCCTGGAGAGACCCAGTACTTC
TRBJ1-6,TRBV4-1,few,.,CASSQVSQYNSPLHF,TGCGCCAGCAGCCAAGTATCACAGTATAATTCACCCCTCCACTTT
TRBJ1-1,TRBV6-5,.,.,CASTRGARTEAFF,TGTGCCAGCACGAGGGGGGCACGGACTGAAGCTTTCTTT
TRBJ2-2,TRBV6-2/TRBV6-3,few,.,CASSYSRRTNTGELFF,TGTGCCAGCAGTTACAGTCGGCGAACGAACACCGGGGAGCTGTTTTTT
TRBJ2-5,TRBV27,.,.,CASTPRIGADQETQYF,TGTGCCAGCACCCCTAGGATCGGGGCAGACCAAGAGACCCAGTACTTC
TRBJ2-3,TRBV5-1,.,.,CASSLEPGRYGDTQYF,TGCGCCAGCAGCTTGGAACCGGGGAGGTATGGAGATACGCAGTATTTT
TRBJ2-7,TRBV28,.,TRBD2,CASRLAGSSYEQYF,TGTGCCAGCAGACTAGCGGGGTCCTCCTACGAGCAGTACTTC
TRBJ1-2,TRBV28,once,.,CASQVIGRDYGYTF,TGTGCCAGCCAAGTTATAGGCAGGGACTATGGCTACACCTTC
TRBJ2-5,TRBV28,.,.,CASSLGENYGEETQYF,TGTGCCAGCAGTTTGGGGGAAAACTACGGCGAAGAGACCCAGTACTTC
TRBJ2-7,TRBV6-5,.,.,CASSYSPGSLYEQYF,TGTGCCAGCAGTTACTCTCCGGGTTCCCTTTACGAGCAGTACTTC
TRBJ2-5,TRBV6-2/TRBV6-3,.,.,CASSRVSLETQYF,TGTGCCAGCAGCCGAGTATCCCTTGAGACCCAGTACTTC
TRBJ2-5,TRBV3-1/TRBV3-2,.,.,CASSQDRRETQYF,TGTGCCAGCAGCCAAGATCGGAGAGAGACCCAGTACTTC
TRBJ1-6,TRBV6-1,.,TRBD1,CASSEEGQGKLHYNSPLHF,TGTGCCAGCAGTGAAGAAGGACAGGGGAAGCTACACTATAATTCACCCCTCCACTTT
TRBJ2-2,TRBV14,.,TRBD1,CASSTRTGVGTGELFF,TGTGCCAGCAGCACCAGGACAGGGGTTGGTACCGGGGAGCTGTTTTTT
TRBJ2-2,TRBV2,.,TRBD2,CASSEGLAGGGGELFF,TGTGCCAGCAGTGAGGGCCTAGCGGGAGGAGGCGGGGAGCTGTTTTTT
TRBJ1-4,TRBV18,.,.,CASSDSRQPTNEKLFF,TGTGCCAGCTCAGACTCTCGACAGCCAACTAATGAAAAACTGTTTTTT
TRBJ2-2,TRBV5-5,.,.,CASSLRTANTGELFF,TGTGCCAGCAGCCTACGGACGGCGAACACCGGGGAGCTGTTTTTT
TRBJ1-1,TRBV4-2,.,TRBD1,CASSQGTGPTEAFF,TGTGCCAGCAGCCAAGGGACAGGGCCCACTGAAGCTTTCTTT
TRBJ2-5,TRBV30,.,.,CAWMGSQETQYF,TGTGCTTGGATGGGGTCACAAGAGACCCAGTACTTC